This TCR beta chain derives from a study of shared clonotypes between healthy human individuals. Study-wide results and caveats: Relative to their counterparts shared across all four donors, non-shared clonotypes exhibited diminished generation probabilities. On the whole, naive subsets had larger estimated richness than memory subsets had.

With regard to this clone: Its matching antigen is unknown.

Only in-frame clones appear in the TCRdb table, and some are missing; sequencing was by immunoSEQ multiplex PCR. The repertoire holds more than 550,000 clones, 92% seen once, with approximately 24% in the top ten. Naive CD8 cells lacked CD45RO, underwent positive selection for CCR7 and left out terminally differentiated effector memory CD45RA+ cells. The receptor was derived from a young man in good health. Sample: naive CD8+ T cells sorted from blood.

CDR3 in DNA: TGTGCCAGCAGCAATACAGGGAATGAACAGGGTGAAGCTTTCTTT. It yields the protein CASSNTGNEQGEAFF. This chain links TRBV7-2 with TRBJ1-1; possible D gene TRBD1, 6 bases. CDR3 length: 15 residues. Germline V lookup: CDR1 SGHTA, CDR2 FQGNSA. The V and J ends lost 5 bases and 7 bases respectively, with 20 bases between them.